This T cell receptor (beta chain) stems from a study of T cell repertoires in cytomegalovirus infection. Study information: Shared public TCR beta signatures pointed to both CMV infection and a matching HLA type. Overall study results and limits: Summed frequency of public TCR beta families distinguished CMV carriers with the relevant HLA. HLA-C-restricted TCR beta clonotypes specific for CMV led the ex vivo response.

TCRdb re-analysed the reads in MiXCR, keeping a single row per CDR3 protein. This table has 250,000 to 300,000 distinct CDR3 sequences, approximately 14% appearing once. This clonotype was found many times. Its antigen remains unidentified. From germline, CDR1 is ENHRY and CDR2 SYGVKD. V lost 6 bases and J lost 4; bases outside the gene matches: 8. The CDR3 has 16 residues. The chain carries TRBV10-3 and TRBJ1-4; the match to TRBD1 covers 10 bases. This receptor was taken from a human donor in good health (CMV status not recorded). Some clones in this sample may be carry-over from other donors' samples. Sequences were obtained from PBMCs. The chain's CDR3 is CAIRSGTGADNEKLFF. The DNA for the CDR3 is TGTGCCATCAGGAGCGGGACAGGGGCCGATAATGAAAAACTGTTTTTT.